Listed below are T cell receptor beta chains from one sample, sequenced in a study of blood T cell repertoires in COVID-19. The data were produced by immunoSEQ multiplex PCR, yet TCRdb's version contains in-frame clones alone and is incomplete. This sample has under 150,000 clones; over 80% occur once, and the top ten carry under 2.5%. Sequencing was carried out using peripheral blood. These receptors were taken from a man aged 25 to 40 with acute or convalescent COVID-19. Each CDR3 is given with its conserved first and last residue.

CDR3aa: CASSDGRVWNSPLHF
j_gene: TRBJ1-6
v_gene: TRBV6-1

CDR3aa: CASSSRLVTDTQYF
j_gene: TRBJ2-3
v_gene: TRBV14

CDR3aa: CASSEHNPGNTEAFF
j_gene: TRBJ1-1
v_gene: TRBV6-1

CDR3aa: CASSTQGTDNSPLHF
j_gene: TRBJ1-6
v_gene: TRBV7-9

CDR3aa: CASREGQHSYNEQFF
j_gene: TRBJ2-1
v_gene: TRBV6-1

CDR3aa: CASTLDSGEGETQYF
j_gene: TRBJ2-5
v_gene: TRBV7-9

CDR3aa: CSVGPGATQYNEQFF
j_gene: TRBJ2-1
v_gene: TRBV29-1

CDR3aa: CASSAGLAGAETQYF
j_gene: TRBJ2-5
v_gene: TRBV5-4

CDR3aa: CASSPGGNYGYTF
j_gene: TRBJ1-2
v_gene: TRBV4-2

CDR3aa: CASSEARGGLGYTF
j_gene: TRBJ1-2
v_gene: TRBV6-1

CDR3aa: CASSLTSGGSGYTF
j_gene: TRBJ1-2
v_gene: TRBV7-3

CDR3aa: CASSLGGEQFF
j_gene: TRBJ2-1
v_gene: TRBV7-3

CDR3aa: CASSYEAYEQYF
j_gene: TRBJ2-7
v_gene: TRBV5-4

CDR3aa: CASSSHRGPNEKLFF
j_gene: TRBJ1-4
v_gene: TRBV19

CDR3aa: CASSHPGLETQYF
j_gene: TRBJ2-5
v_gene: TRBV27

CDR3aa: CASSSQGADTGELFF
j_gene: TRBJ2-2
v_gene: TRBV19

CDR3aa: CASSGGQGGSYEQYF
j_gene: TRBJ2-7
v_gene: TRBV18